This entry concerns a single T cell receptor (beta chain). This record comes from a study of blood T cell repertoires in COVID-19. Background on the study: Specimens from acute and convalescent COVID-19 originated in the United States, Italy and Spain. T cells, B-cell-depleted T cells, or PBMCs supplied cDNA or gDNA.

The CDR3 is 15 amino acids. Germline loops: CDR1 LGHDT, CDR2 YNNKEL (reference sequence). V gave up 2 bases and J gave up 0 bases, with 10 bases separating them. In the original workflow: Amplifying reference gene primers gave estimates of nucleated cell counts. The assay was immunoSEQ multiplex PCR, and TCRdb's table has in-frame clones only and misses some. That table supplies the V and J calls and clone size; D and trimming were determined from the DNA. The sample consists of 54,000 or so clones, roughly 87% of them appearing once. The TCR sequence derives from a woman between 55 and 75 years old with acute or convalescent COVID-19. The genes are TRBV3-1 (or the pseudogene TRBV3-2) and TRBJ1-2, with D possibly matching TRBD1 (5 bases). Sequencing was done on a sample of peripheral blood. CDR3 in amino acids: CASSQLPDTNYGYTF. Here the CDR3 DNA reads TGTGCCAGCAGCCAACTCCCGGACACTAACTATGGCTACACCTTC.